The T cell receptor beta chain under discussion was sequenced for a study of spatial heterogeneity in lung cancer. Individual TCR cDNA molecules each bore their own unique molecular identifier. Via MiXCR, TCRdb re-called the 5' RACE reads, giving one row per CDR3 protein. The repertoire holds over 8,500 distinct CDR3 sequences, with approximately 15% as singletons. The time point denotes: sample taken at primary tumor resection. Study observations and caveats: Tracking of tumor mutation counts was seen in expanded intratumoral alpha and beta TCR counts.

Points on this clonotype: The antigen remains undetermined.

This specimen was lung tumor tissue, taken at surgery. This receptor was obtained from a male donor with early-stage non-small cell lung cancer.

The CDR3 DNA reads as TGCGCCAGCAGCTTGGATGGGACGGTCACTTTCTATGGCTACACCTTC. Translation gives CASSLDGTVTFYGYTF. V usage is TRBV5-1 and J usage is TRBJ1-2; tentative D call: TRBD1 (5 bases). The ends were cut back, 0 bases at V and 4 bases at J, with 16 bases in the middle. Looked up from germline, CDR1 is SGHRS and CDR2 is YFSETQ. The CDR3 spans 16 residues.